The rows below give T cell receptor beta chains drawn from one sample of a study of T cells in Graves' hyperthyroidism and ophthalmopathy. TCRdb recomputed calls from the multiplex PCR reads with MiXCR, one row per CDR3 protein. The data show roughly 720,000 distinct CDR3 sequences, around 15% seen once. The sequenced sample was blood. The receptors shown here come from a man aged 45-60 years with Graves' hyperthyroidism. Both conserved end residues are part of each CDR3. The D gene is left open where the match is weak. Rows may omit the clone size; those that give it use once, few, many or a size class.

few,TRBD2,TRBJ2-1,TRBV29-1,CSVEITGGAEQFF,TGCAGCGTTGAAATTACGGGAGGAGCTGAGCAGTTCTTC
.,TRBD1,TRBJ2-1,TRBV27,CASRPGSGTGVMNEQFF,TGTGCCAGCAGACCTGGTTCCGGGACAGGGGTCATGAATGAGCAGTTCTTC
few,.,TRBJ1-1,TRBV7-8,CASINGAGMNTEAFF,TGTGCCAGCATCAATGGAGCAGGGATGAACACTGAAGCTTTCTTT
few,.,TRBJ2-2,TRBV19,CASSRRIQGAGELFF,TGTGCCAGTAGTCGCCGTATTCAGGGAGCCGGGGAGCTGTTTTTT
.,.,TRBJ2-1,TRBV2,CASSERKTTYNEQFF,TGTGCCAGCAGTGAACGGAAGACTACATACAATGAGCAGTTCTTC
few,.,TRBJ2-3,TRBV5-1,CASSMDNTDTQYF,TGCGCCAGCAGTATGGACAACACAGATACGCAGTATTTT
many,.,TRBJ2-2,TRBV30,CAHGHPNTGELFF,TGTGCCCATGGACACCCGAACACCGGGGAGCTGTTTTTT
many,TRBD1,TRBJ2-7,TRBV30,CAWEEGQGVLYEQYF,TGTGCCTGGGAAGAAGGACAGGGGGTTCTCTACGAGCAGTACTTC
many,.,TRBJ1-6,TRBV6-5,CASSYGPQGSPLHF,TGTGCCAGCAGTTACGGACCCCAGGGGTCACCCCTCCACTTT
.,TRBD1,TRBJ2-1,TRBV24-1,CATSDVTWTGVNEQFF,TGTGCCACCAGTGATGTGACCTGGACAGGGGTCAATGAGCAGTTCTTC
few,TRBD1,TRBJ1-5,TRBV7-8,CASSGRDSGSYSNQPQHF,TGTGCCAGCAGCGGACGGGACAGTGGATCATATAGCAATCAGCCCCAGCATTTT
many,TRBD1,TRBJ1-4,TRBV12-3/TRBV12-4,CASSQGQGREKLFF,TGTGCCAGCAGTCAAGGACAGGGACGGGAAAAACTGTTTTTT
few,.,TRBJ1-1,TRBV24-1,CATSDWNTEAFF,TGTGCCACCAGTGACTGGAACACTGAAGCTTTCTTT
many,.,TRBJ1-1,TRBV28,CASRKTNTEAFF,TGTGCCAGCAGAAAAACGAACACTGAAGCTTTCTTT
.,TRBD2,TRBJ2-1,TRBV7-2,CASSFASGSPNNEQFF,TGTGCCAGCAGCTTTGCTAGCGGGAGTCCTAACAATGAGCAGTTCTTC
.,TRBD1,TRBJ1-5,TRBV7-9,CASSLVTDRGLQPQHF,TGTGCCAGCAGCTTAGTAACGGACAGGGGGCTTCAGCCCCAGCATTTT
.,TRBD1,TRBJ1-1,TRBV11-2,CASTGGTVIMNTEAFF,TGTGCCAGCACCGGGGGGACAGTTATCATGAACACTGAAGCTTTCTTT
many,.,TRBJ2-4,TRBV28,CASMEQGTKNIQYF,TGTGCCAGCATGGAACAGGGTACCAAAAACATTCAGTACTTC
.,.,TRBJ1-5,TRBV7-2,CASSHGDSNQPQHF,TGTGCCAGCAGCCACGGGGACAGCAATCAGCCCCAGCATTTT
few,.,TRBJ1-2,TRBV27,CASSFQASGGYTF,TGTGCCAGCAGTTTTCAGGCGTCGGGTGGCTACACCTTC
many,TRBD2,TRBJ2-3,TRBV20-1,CSANLAGGLPLRPDTQYF,TGCAGTGCTAATCTAGCGGGAGGATTACCCTTACGCCCAGATACGCAGTATTTT
many,.,TRBJ1-2,TRBV28,CASSRGPGAYGYTF,TGTGCCAGCAGTCGCGGGCCAGGGGCGTACGGCTACACCTTC
few,.,TRBJ2-7,TRBV28,CASSRSGTPSYEQYF,TGTGCCAGCAGTCGGTCCGGGACTCCCTCCTACGAGCAGTACTTC
.,TRBD2,TRBJ2-1,TRBV20-1,CSAPGLAGVGSYNEQFF,TGCAGTGCTCCGGGACTAGCGGGAGTTGGCTCCTACAATGAGCAGTTCTTC
.,.,TRBJ2-5,TRBV4-1,CASSQRDNQETQYF,TGCGCCAGCAGCCAACGGGACAATCAGGAGACCCAGTACTTC
few,.,TRBJ1-1,TRBV7-3,CASSPRGIEGTEAFF,TGTGCCAGCAGCCCCCGGGGCATTGAAGGCACTGAAGCTTTCTTT
.,TRBD1,TRBJ1-6,TRBV20-1,CSARLGQFANDSPLHF,TGCAGTGCTAGATTGGGACAGTTCGCCAATGATTCACCCCTCCACTTT